This T cell receptor (beta chain) is from a study of blood T cell repertoires in COVID-19. Study-level information: The samples span acute and convalescent COVID-19 from the United States, Italy and Spain.

CDR3 length: 18 amino acids. V lost 4 bases and J lost 8; bases outside the gene matches: 18. Germline V gives CDR1 SGHTA, CDR2 FQGNSA. Researchers sorted participants into cohorts using their self-reported clinical history. Before they entered the study, exposed participants had met a COVID-19 case within 2 weeks. Authors' processing steps: Estimation of nucleated cell counts was performed using reference gene primer amplification. The repertoire was sequenced with immunoSEQ multiplex PCR; TCRdb's copy has only in-frame clones and lacks some. D and trimming come from the DNA, and the V and J calls and clone size come from that table. The sample carries some 240,000 clones, roughly 85% recorded once.

The source is a woman aged 50 to 65 who had been exposed to COVID-19. The chain couples TRBV7-2 to TRBJ1-2; 11 bases align to TRBD1. What was sequenced was PBMCs or T cells enriched from blood (not recorded which). The CDR3 DNA is TGTGCCAGCAGCTATGCCGGGACAGGGGGATCCAGGCTGATCGGCTACACCTTC. Translated, it gives CASSYAGTGGSRLIGYTF.